This T cell receptor (beta chain) was documented in a study of blood T cell repertoires in COVID-19. At the level of the study: Nucleic acid was either cDNA or gDNA, and it came from T cells, B-cell-depleted T cells, or PBMCs.

Trimming pared 4 bases from V and 0 bases from J, leaving 10 bases between. CDR1 and CDR2 from the germline V gene are SGHDT and YYEEEE. The CDR3 length is 14 residues. Sequenced by immunoSEQ multiplex PCR; TCRdb stores in-frame clones only, minus some. The sample has 110,000 or so clones; 85% are singletons. This receptor was identified in a man in his forties with acute or convalescent COVID-19. This chain joins TRBV5-6 and TRBJ1-1; D is undetermined. The sample comprised peripheral blood. The CDR3 here is CASSELSMNTEAFF. CDR3 DNA: TGTGCCAGCAGCGAACTGAGCATGAACACTGAAGCTTTCTTT.